This T cell receptor beta chain is drawn from a study of regulatory T cells in long-lasting Graves disease. This clonotype was detected many times. Building of the TCR beta libraries involved iRepertoire HTBI primers and Arm-PCR of CDR3 regions. From the multiplex PCR reads, TCRdb called clonotypes with MiXCR, one entry per CDR3 protein. This sample carries roughly 420,000 distinct CDR3 sequences, around 13% of them seen once, and the ten largest clones take under 20%. This CDR3 comprises 18 residues. Between the trimmed V and J ends, which lost 3 bases and 0 bases, there was a span of 18 bases. Germline lookup yields CDR1 MDHEN and CDR2 SYDVKM. Time point specified: newly diagnosed GD, antithyroid drugs for less than 3 months. The TCR library was made from RNA extracted from PBMCs. The same data also went into a second study, on T cells in Graves' hyperthyroidism and ophthalmopathy.

V gene TRBV28 combines with J gene TRBJ1-5; no definite D call. Sequenced material: peripheral blood mononuclear cells (PBMCs), taken at new diagnosis, from a patient treated with antithyroid drugs. This clonotype originated in a woman aged 45-65 years with Graves disease. In nucleotides, the CDR3 is TGTGCCAGCAGTTTCCCCCTGAGAAGGAGGTATAGCAATCAGCCCCAGCATTTT. Protein: CASSFPLRRRYSNQPQHF.